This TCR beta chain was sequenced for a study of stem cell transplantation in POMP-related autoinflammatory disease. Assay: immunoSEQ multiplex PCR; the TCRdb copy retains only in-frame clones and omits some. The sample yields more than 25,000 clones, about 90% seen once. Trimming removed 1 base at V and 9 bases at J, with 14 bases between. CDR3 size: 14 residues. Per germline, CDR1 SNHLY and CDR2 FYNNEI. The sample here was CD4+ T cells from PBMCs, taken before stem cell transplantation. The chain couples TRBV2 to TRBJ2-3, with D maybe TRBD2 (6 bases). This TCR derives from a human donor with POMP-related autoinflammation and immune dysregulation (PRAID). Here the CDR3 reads CASSEGPKEGTQYF. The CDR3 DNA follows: TGTGCCAGCAGTGAAGGGCCAAAGGAGGGAACGCAGTATTTT.